The clone carrying this TCR beta chain occurred many times. Its antigen is as yet unknown. Reasons for excluding patients were uncontrolled infection, other autoimmune disease, pregnancy or lactation. Cells are PBMCs isolated from more than 8.5 ml of fresh blood. The TCR beta CDR3 regions underwent amplification using RNA transcripts as the source. The TCR CDR3 was amplified in a first-round RT-PCR using the HTBI primer set. TCRdb called the multiplex PCR reads again in MiXCR, with one record for every CDR3 protein. In the table there are about 290,000 distinct CDR3 sequences, about 15% of which are singletons. The source of the sample is a study of T cells in Graves' hyperthyroidism and ophthalmopathy. Overall study results and limits: A model built on 13 V-J features separated ophthalmopathy from stable hyperthyroidism.

Germline loops: CDR1 DFQATT, CDR2 SNEGSKA (reference sequence). Deletions cut 4 bases from V and 5 bases from J, with 14 bases between. The CDR3 contains 13 residues. Sequenced: blood. The origin of this receptor is a woman between 45 and 65 years old with Graves' hyperthyroidism that later progressed to Graves' ophthalmopathy. V usage is TRBV20-1 and J usage is TRBJ2-5; weak D call: TRBD1 (6 bases). This chain's CDR3 is CSAMDSLGETQYF. The CDR3 DNA follows: TGCAGTGCTATGGACAGCCTGGGGGAGACCCAGTACTTC.